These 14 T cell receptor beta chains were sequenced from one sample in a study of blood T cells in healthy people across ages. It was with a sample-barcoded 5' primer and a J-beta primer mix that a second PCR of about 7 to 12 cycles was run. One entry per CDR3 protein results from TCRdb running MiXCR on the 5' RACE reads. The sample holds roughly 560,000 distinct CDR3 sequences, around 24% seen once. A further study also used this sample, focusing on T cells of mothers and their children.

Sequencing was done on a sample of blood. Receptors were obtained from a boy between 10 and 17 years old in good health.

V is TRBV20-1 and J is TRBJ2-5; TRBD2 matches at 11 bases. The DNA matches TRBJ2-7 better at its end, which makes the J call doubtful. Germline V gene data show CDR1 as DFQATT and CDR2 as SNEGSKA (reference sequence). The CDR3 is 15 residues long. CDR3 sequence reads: CSAGSSGRPLYEQYF. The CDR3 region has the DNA TGCAGTGCTGGTTCTAGCGGGAGGCCCCTCTACGAGCAGTACTTC.

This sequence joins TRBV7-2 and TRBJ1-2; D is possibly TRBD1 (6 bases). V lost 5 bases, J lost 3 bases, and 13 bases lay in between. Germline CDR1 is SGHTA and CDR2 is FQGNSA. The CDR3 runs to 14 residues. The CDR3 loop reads CASSTQQGDYGYTF. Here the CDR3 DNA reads TGTGCCAGCAGCACACAACAGGGTGACTATGGCTACACCTTC.

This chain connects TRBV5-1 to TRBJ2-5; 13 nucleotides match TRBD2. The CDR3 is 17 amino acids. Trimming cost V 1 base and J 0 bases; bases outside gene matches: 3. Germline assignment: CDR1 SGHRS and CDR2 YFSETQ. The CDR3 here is CASSLWGLAGYQETQYF. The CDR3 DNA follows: TGCGCCAGCAGCTTGTGGGGACTAGCGGGGTACCAAGAGACCCAGTACTTC.

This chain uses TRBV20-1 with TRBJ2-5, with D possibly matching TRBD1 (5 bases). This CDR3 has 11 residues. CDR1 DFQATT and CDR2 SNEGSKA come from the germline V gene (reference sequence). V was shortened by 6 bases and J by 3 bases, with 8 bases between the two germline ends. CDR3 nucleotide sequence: TGCAGTGCCAAGACAGAAGAGACCCAGTACTTC. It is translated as CSAKTEETQYF.

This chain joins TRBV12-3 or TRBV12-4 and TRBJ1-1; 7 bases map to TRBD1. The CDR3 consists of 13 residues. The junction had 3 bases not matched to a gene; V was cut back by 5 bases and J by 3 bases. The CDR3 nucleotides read TGTGCCAGCAGTCAGGGGGGGTACACTGAAGCTTTCTTT. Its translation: CASSQGGYTEAFF.

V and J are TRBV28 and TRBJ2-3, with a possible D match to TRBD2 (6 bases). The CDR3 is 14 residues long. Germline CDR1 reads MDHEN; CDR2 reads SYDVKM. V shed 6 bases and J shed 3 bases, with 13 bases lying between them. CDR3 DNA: TGTGCCAGCAGAGAGAGTAGCGGTACAGATACGCAGTATTTT. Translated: CASRESSGTDTQYF.

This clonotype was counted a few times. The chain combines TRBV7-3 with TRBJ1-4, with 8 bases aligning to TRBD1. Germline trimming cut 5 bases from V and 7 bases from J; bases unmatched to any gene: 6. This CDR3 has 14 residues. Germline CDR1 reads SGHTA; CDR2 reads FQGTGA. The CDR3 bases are TGTGCCAGCAGCCCAACAGGGGGGGTTGAAAAACTGTTTTTT. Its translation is CASSPTGGVEKLFF.

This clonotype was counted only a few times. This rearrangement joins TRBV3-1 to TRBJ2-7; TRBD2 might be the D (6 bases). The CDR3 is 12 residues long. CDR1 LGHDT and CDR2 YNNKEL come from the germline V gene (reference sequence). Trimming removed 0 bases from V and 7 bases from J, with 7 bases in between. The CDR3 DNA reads TGTGCCAGCAGCCAAGATGGGGGGGAGCAGTACTTC. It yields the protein CASSQDGGEQYF.

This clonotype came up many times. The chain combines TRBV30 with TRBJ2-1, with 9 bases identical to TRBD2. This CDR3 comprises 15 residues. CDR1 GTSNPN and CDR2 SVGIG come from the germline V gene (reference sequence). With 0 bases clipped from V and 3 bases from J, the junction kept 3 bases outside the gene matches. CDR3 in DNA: TGTGCCTGGAGTGTACAAGCGGGGGGCTACAATGAGCAGTTCTTC. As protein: CAWSVQAGGYNEQFF.

The CDR3 sequence is CASSSPGLAIYEQYF. The CDR3 DNA reads as TGTGCCAGCAGCTCCCCGGGACTAGCGATCTACGAGCAGTACTTC. This chain connects TRBV7-2 to TRBJ2-7, with 10 bases matching TRBD2. Germline CDR1 is SGHTA and CDR2 is FQGNSA. The CDR3 extends over 15 amino acids. V lost 4 bases to trimming and J lost 3 bases; unmatched junction nucleotides: 6.

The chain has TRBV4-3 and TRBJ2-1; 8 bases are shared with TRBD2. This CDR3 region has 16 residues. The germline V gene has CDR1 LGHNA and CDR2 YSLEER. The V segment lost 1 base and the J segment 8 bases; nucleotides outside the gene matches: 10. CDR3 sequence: CASSQVSSGGPHEQFF. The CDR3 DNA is TGCGCCAGCAGCCAAGTGTCTTCGGGGGGGCCTCATGAGCAGTTCTTC.

CDR3 loop: CASSYTNSGANVLTF. In DNA form, the CDR3 reads TGTGCCAGCAGTTACACTAACTCTGGGGCCAACGTCCTGACTTTC. The rearrangement links TRBV6-2 or TRBV6-3 to TRBJ2-6; no firm D call. The CDR3 loop spans 15 amino acids. CDR1 MNHEY and CDR2 SVGEGT come from the germline V gene. V was cut by 2 bases and J by 0 bases, with 5 bases left in between.

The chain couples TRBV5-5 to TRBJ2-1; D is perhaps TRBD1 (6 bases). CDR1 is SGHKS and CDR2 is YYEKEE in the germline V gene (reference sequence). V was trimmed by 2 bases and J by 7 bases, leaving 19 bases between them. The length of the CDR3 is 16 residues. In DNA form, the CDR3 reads TGTGCCAGCAGCTTCATGGGGGCCTCTCATAGGAATGAGCAGTTCTTC. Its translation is CASSFMGASHRNEQFF.

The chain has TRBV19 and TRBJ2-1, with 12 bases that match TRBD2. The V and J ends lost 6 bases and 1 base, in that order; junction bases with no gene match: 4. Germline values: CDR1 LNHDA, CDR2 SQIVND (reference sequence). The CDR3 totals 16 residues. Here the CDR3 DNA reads TGTGCCAGTAGGCAACTAGCGGGAGGATCCTACAATGAGCAGTTCTTC. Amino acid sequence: CASRQLAGGSYNEQFF.